The clone carrying this T cell receptor (beta chain) was counted many times. The data were taken from a study of identical twins. Trimming cost V 3 bases and J 5 bases; bases outside gene matches: 13. The CDR3 sequence is 16 residues long. TCRdb fed the 5' RACE reads into MiXCR, producing one record per CDR3 protein. The repertoire holds more than 400,000 distinct CDR3 sequences, with about 16% as singletons. This sample also appeared in a second study, on yellow fever vaccine responses in identical twins.

Sequencing was done on a sample of CD4+ T cells sorted from blood. The TCR sequence derives from a woman aged 18-35 years in good health. V and J are TRBV12-3 or TRBV12-4 and TRBJ2-7; TRBD2 matches at 7 bases. For the CDR3, the DNA is TGTGCCAGCAGTTTGCTACGGGCTAGCGGTCGGGACGAGCAGTACTTC. Its protein is CASSLLRASGRDEQYF.